This T cell receptor beta chain is drawn from a study of T-cell reconstitution after alpha-beta-depleted transplantation in children. There are 13 residues in the CDR3. J lost 13 bases, V lost 5 bases, and 10 bases had no gene match. The study's findings and limits: Several hundred expanded graft clones reportedly supplied alpha-beta T cells about two months after transplant. Once a year had passed after transplant, T-cell counts and diversity came mostly from newly produced T cells. After transplant, high TCRbeta diversity at day 60 in some patients arose from surviving recipient T cells and thymic progenitors.

Unique molecular identifiers featured in how the TCRbeta library was prepared. Each CDR3 protein is one row after TCRdb ran MiXCR on the PCR reads. The table shows about 250,000 distinct CDR3 sequences, with about 24% occurring only once. This clonotype was observed at least ten times. Its antigen is not identified. The TCR comes from a female patient between 2 and 10 years old who had a stem cell transplant for congenital amegakaryocytic thrombocytopenia, so the T cells may come from the graft donor. The rearrangement links TRBV12-3 or TRBV12-4 to TRBJ2-3, with TRBD2 identical over 9 bases. The sample in question was PBMCs, mostly from graft donor cells, obtained 360 days after TCRalphabeta/CD19-depleted stem cell transplant. The CDR3 DNA sequence: TGTGCCAGCAGTGCGGGACTAGCCCTTTTGGAGTATTTT. It yields the protein CASSAGLALLEYF.